A selection of T cell receptor beta chains follows, all from one sample in a study of post-analysis software for immune sequencing data. A single record per CDR3 protein comes from TCRdb applying MiXCR to the PCR reads. The table lists roughly 410,000 distinct CDR3 sequences, roughly 38% of them singletons, with 13% in the top ten. Sequencing input: blood. The receptors here all came from a girl aged 10-17 years with multiple sclerosis. CDR3s include the opening cysteine and the closing phenylalanine or tryptophan. D genes are given only for firm matches. A clone size is listed for some rows: how often the clone was seen (once, few, many), or a class if it is expanded.

TRBV18	few	TRBJ2-1	TRBD1	CASSPGGQGGNEQFF	TGTGCCAGCTCACCTGGGGGACAGGGAGGCAATGAGCAGTTCTTC
TRBV6-5	.	TRBJ1-5	TRBD1	CASRAGTARLNQPQHF	TGTGCCAGCAGAGCCGGGACAGCCCGTCTCAATCAGCCCCAGCATTTT
TRBV5-1	few	TRBJ2-1	.	CASSSEGGKFF	TGCGCCAGCAGCTCCGAGGGGGGGAAGTTCTTC
TRBV4-1	few	TRBJ2-3	.	CASSQGRLRTSTDTQYF	TGCGCCAGCAGCCAGGGGAGACTCCGGACAAGCACAGATACGCAGTATTTT
TRBV4-1	.	TRBJ1-1	.	CASSQVVVAEAFF	TGCGCCAGCAGCCAAGTCGTAGTCGCTGAAGCTTTCTTT
TRBV4-1	.	TRBJ1-6	.	CASSPMVLANSPLHF	TGCGCCAGCAGCCCGATGGTCTTGGCAAATTCACCCCTCCACTTT
TRBV7-4	.	TRBJ2-7	.	CASSLGQARFYEQYF	TGTGCCAGCAGCTTAGGTCAAGCTCGTTTCTACGAGCAGTACTTC
TRBV18	.	TRBJ1-4	.	CASSPGRDEKLFF	TGTGCCAGCTCACCAGGGCGGGATGAAAAACTGTTTTTT
TRBV24-1	.	TRBJ2-1	TRBD1	CATSDSSGQGTYNEQFF	TGTGCCACCAGTGATTCGTCGGGACAGGGAACTTACAATGAGCAGTTCTTC
TRBV12-3/TRBV12-4	few	TRBJ1-5	.	CASSSFAGIQPQHF	TGTGCCAGCAGTAGTTTCGCAGGGATCCAGCCCCAGCATTTT
TRBV5-1	.	TRBJ2-1	TRBD2	CASSLSGGYDEQFF	TGCGCCAGCAGCTTGTCGGGGGGATACGATGAGCAGTTCTTC
TRBV4-3	few	TRBJ2-7	.	CASSQDYSYEQYF	TGCGCCAGCAGCCAAGATTACTCGTACGAGCAGTACTTC
TRBV6-1	few	TRBJ1-2	TRBD1	CASTLRQGPYGYTF	TGTGCCAGCACCTTAAGACAGGGTCCCTATGGCTACACCTTC
TRBV25-1	.	TRBJ1-5	.	CASSSARTGNQPQHF	TGTGCCAGCAGTTCCGCCCGGACAGGCAATCAGCCCCAGCATTTT
TRBV20-1	few	TRBJ2-5	TRBD2	CSASGGADGGETQYF	TGCAGTGCTAGCGGGGGGGCCGACGGCGGAGAGACCCAGTACTTC
TRBV12-3/TRBV12-4	.	TRBJ1-5	TRBD1	CASSLIPGGRDQPQHF	TGTGCCAGCAGTTTAATCCCAGGGGGCAGGGATCAGCCCCAGCATTTT
TRBV20-1	few	TRBJ1-2	.	CSARDGGGRGYTF	TGCAGTGCTAGAGATGGAGGGGGAAGGGGCTACACCTTC
TRBV19	.	TRBJ2-6	.	CASSLGPSGSGANVLTF	TGTGCCAGTAGTCTAGGACCCTCCGGATCTGGGGCCAACGTCCTGACTTTC
TRBV20-1	.	TRBJ1-5	.	CSASTGGPNQPQHF	TGCAGTGCTAGTACGGGAGGGCCCAATCAGCCCCAGCATTTT
TRBV5-1	many	TRBJ2-5	.	CASGRTGETQYF	TGCGCCAGCGGACGGACGGGGGAGACCCAGTACTTC
TRBV5-1	many	TRBJ2-1	.	CASSWGNEQFF	TGTGCCAGCAGTTGGGGGAATGAGCAGTTCTTC
TRBV20-1	few	TRBJ2-4	.	CSARDPGGQGKTKNIQYF	TGCAGTGCTAGAGACCCCGGGGGGCAGGGAAAAACCAAAAACATTCAGTACTTC
TRBV20-1	few	TRBJ1-6	.	CSASLDSAYNSPLHF	TGCAGTGCTAGCTTAGACTCCGCCTATAATTCACCCCTCCACTTT
TRBV5-1	.	TRBJ2-7	TRBD2	CASTPGGTSGYEQYF	TGCGCCAGCACTCCGGGTGGGACTAGCGGCTACGAGCAGTACTTC
TRBV12-3/TRBV12-4	few	TRBJ2-1	TRBD2	CASSWPGTKQFF	TGTGCCAGCAGTTGGCCTGGGACTAAGCAGTTCTTC
TRBV5-1	.	TRBJ2-7	TRBD2	CASSPIAGGRYEQYF	TGCGCCAGCAGCCCGATAGCGGGGGGGCGGTACGAGCAGTACTTC
TRBV6-1	few	TRBJ1-5	TRBD1	CATYVGQGAGQPQHF	TGTGCCACCTACGTGGGACAGGGGGCCGGTCAGCCCCAGCATTTT
TRBV6-5	.	TRBJ1-2	.	CASRREMASGYTF	TGTGCCAGCAGGCGCGAGATGGCAAGTGGCTACACCTTC
TRBV5-1	many	TRBJ1-2	TRBD1	CASSWDRDYGYTF	TGCGCCAGCAGCTGGGACAGGGACTATGGCTACACCTTC